This T cell receptor beta chain is drawn from a study of cytomegalovirus exposure and HLA in healthy donors. About this clone itself: The CDR3 does not end in the conserved phenylalanine or tryptophan, so this is likely a read error.

In the PCR, 60 Vbeta and 13 Jbeta primers were used. The table came from immunoSEQ multiplex PCR; TCRdb's copy has only in-frame clones and leaves some out. The sample lists fewer than 55,000 clones, 70% to 85% occurring once. The sequencing input was PBMCs. The receptor was isolated from a woman in her forties or fifties in good health and CMV-seropositive.

The CDR3 here is CASSHIGGGSTDTQYL. CDR3 bases: TGTGCCAGCAGCCATATCGGCGGGGGAAGCACAGATACGCAGTATCTT. The chain combines TRBV4-2 with TRBJ2-3, with TRBD2 matching over 7 bases. This CDR3 region has 16 residues. Germline V gives CDR1 LGHNA, CDR2 YNFKEQ. Losses at the gene ends were 3 bases for V and 0 bases for J; bases not matched to a gene: 6.